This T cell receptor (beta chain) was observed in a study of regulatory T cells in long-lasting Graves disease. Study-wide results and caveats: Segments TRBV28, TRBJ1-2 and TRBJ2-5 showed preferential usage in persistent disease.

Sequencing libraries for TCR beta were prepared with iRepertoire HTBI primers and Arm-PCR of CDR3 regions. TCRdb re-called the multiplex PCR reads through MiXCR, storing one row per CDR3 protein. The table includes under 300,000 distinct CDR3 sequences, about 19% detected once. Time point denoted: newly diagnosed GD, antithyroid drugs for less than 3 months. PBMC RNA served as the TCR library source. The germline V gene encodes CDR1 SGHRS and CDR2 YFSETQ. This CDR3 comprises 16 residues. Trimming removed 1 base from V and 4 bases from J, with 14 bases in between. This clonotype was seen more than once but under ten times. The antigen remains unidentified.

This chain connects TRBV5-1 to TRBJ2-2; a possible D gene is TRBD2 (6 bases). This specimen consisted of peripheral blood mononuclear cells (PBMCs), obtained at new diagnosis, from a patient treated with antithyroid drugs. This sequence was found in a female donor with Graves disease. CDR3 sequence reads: CASSLSRERATGELFF. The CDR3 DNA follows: TGCGCCAGCAGCTTGTCCCGGGAGCGGGCCACCGGGGAGCTGTTTTTT.